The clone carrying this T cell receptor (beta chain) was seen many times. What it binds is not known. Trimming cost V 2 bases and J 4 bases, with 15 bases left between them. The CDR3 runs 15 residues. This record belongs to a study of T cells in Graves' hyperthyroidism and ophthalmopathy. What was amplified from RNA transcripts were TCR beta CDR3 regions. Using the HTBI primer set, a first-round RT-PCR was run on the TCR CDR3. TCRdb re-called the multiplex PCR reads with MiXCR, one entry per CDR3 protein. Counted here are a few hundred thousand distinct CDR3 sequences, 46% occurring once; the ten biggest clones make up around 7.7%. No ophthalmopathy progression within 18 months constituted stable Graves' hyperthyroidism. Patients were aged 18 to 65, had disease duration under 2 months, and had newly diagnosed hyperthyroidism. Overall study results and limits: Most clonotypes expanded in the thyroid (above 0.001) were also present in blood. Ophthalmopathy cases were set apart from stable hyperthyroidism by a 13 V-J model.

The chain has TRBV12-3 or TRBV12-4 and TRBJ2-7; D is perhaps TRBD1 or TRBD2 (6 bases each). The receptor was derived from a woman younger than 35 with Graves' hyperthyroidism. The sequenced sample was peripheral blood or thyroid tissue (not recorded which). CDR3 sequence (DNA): TGTGCCAGCAGTTTATATCGGGGGCCAGGATACGAGCAGTACTTC. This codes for CASSLYRGPGYEQYF.